One sample yielded the 21 T cell receptor beta chains listed below, sequenced in a study of blood T cell repertoires in COVID-19. Generated by immunoSEQ multiplex PCR, the TCRdb table keeps only in-frame clones and is missing some. This sample yields about 170,000 clones, of which approximately 84% are seen a single time; roughly 8% belongs to the top ten. The sample was peripheral blood. These receptors were collected from a middle-aged man who had recovered from COVID-19.

CDR3 DNA sequence: TGTGCCAGCAGTGAACTAGGGAGCGACACTGAAGCTTTCTTT. This encodes CASSELGSDTEAFF. The chain recombines TRBV25-1 with TRBJ1-1; no clear D. Germline CDR1 is MGHDK and CDR2 is SYGVNS. V gave up 2 bases and J gave up 3 bases, with 10 bases separating them. The CDR3 totals 14 residues.

The chain uses TRBV18 and TRBJ1-4; D ambiguous. V lost 6 bases and J 4 bases, leaving 21 bases between the germline ends. CDR1 is KGHSH, CDR2 LQKENI, per germline. There are 17 residues in the CDR3. CDR3 amino acids: CASSPWARQTYNEKLFF. The CDR3, as DNA: TGTGCCAGCTCTCCATGGGCACGGCAGACCTATAATGAAAAACTGTTTTTT.

This clone appeared many times. The rearrangement links TRBV6-5 to TRBJ1-6; D is possibly TRBD1 (6 bases). CDR1 is MNHEY and CDR2 is SVGAGI in the germline V gene. V dropped 6 bases and J dropped 12 bases, with 18 bases sitting between them. The CDR3 covers 14 residues. The CDR3 here is CASRLRTEILPLHF. DNA for the CDR3: TGTGCCAGCAGATTAAGGACAGAGATTTTACCCCTCCACTTT.

This rearrangement joins TRBV7-2 to TRBJ1-2; TRBD1 matches at 7 bases. Germline trimming cut 5 bases from V and 8 bases from J; bases unmatched to any gene: 8. CDR1 is SGHTA and CDR2 is FQGNSA in the germline V gene. CDR3 size: 13 residues. Here the CDR3 DNA reads TGTGCCAGCAGCGTCAAACAGGGGTCGGGCTACACCTTC. It is translated as CASSVKQGSGYTF.

J is TRBJ2-7 and V is TRBV6-2 or TRBV6-3; the D gene is possibly TRBD2 (5 bases). CDR3 length: 15 amino acids. Germline V gene data show CDR1 as MNHEY and CDR2 as SVGEGT. V was clipped by 2 bases and J by 2 bases, with 13 bases between them. In nucleotides, the CDR3 is TGTGCCAGCAGTTACGAGCCCAGAGGGCCCTACGAGCAGTACTTC. Translation: CASSYEPRGPYEQYF.

The CDR3 loop reads CASSLLTGGSYNEQFF. The CDR3 coding sequence is TGTGCCAGCAGCTTGCTGACAGGGGGCTCCTACAATGAGCAGTTCTTC. The rearrangement links TRBV7-9 to TRBJ2-1; 9 bases align to TRBD1. Germline V gives CDR1 SEHNR, CDR2 FQNEAQ (reference sequence). J lost 0 bases, V lost 3 bases, and 3 bases had no gene match. The CDR3 is 16 amino acids. The full variable domain, in which reference TRBV7-9 and TRBJ2-1 provide the parts outside the CDR3, is DTGVSQNPRHKITKRGQNVTFRCDPISEHNRLYWYRQTLGQGPEFLTYFQNEAQLEKSRLLSDRFSAERPKGSFSTLEIQRTEQGDSAMYLCASSLLTGGSYNEQFFGPGTRLTVL.

In regard to this clone: An end of the junction does not agree with germline; a read error may underlie this. The chain combines TRBV12-3 or TRBV12-4 with TRBJ1-6; the D is unclear. The CDR3 has 12 amino acids. CDR3 region: CASSLNSRSIDF. DNA of the CDR3: TGTGCCAGCAGTTTAAACAGCCGATCCATCGACTTT.

CDR3 region: CASSYQGQVYEQYF. CDR3 coding DNA: TGTGCCAGCAGTTACCAGGGACAAGTCTACGAGCAGTACTTC. V gene TRBV6-2 or TRBV6-3 combines with J gene TRBJ2-7; TRBD1 is a possible D gene (6 bases). CDR1 is MNHEY and CDR2 is SVGEGT in the germline V gene. V dropped 2 bases and J dropped 3 bases, with 11 bases sitting between them. The CDR3 length is 14 residues.

The chain uses TRBV20-1 and TRBJ1-2; D possibly corresponds to TRBD1 (6 bases). V was cut by 3 bases and J by 2 bases, with 10 bases left in between. Germline CDR1 is DFQATT and CDR2 is SNEGSKA (reference sequence). CDR3 size: 13 residues. CDR3 region: CSASLGQNYGYTF. CDR3 sequence (DNA): TGCAGTGCTAGTCTCGGACAGAACTATGGCTACACCTTC.

The V and J genes are TRBV24-1 and TRBJ2-3; possibly TRBD1 for D (5 bases). From germline, CDR1 is KGHDR and CDR2 SFDVKD. Trimming took 5 bases from V and 0 from J, leaving 11 bases between them. The CDR3 runs 15 residues. The CDR3 DNA follows: TGTGCCACCAGTGGGGGCGGATATAGCACAGATACGCAGTATTTT. This gives the protein CATSGGGYSTDTQYF.

The rearrangement uses TRBV9 and TRBJ1-4; D remains ambiguous. The CDR3 is 14 residues long. V was clipped by 4 bases and J by 0 bases, with 7 bases between them. Germline CDR1 is SGDLS and CDR2 is YYNGEE. CDR3: CASSSTTTNEKLFF. CDR3 in DNA: TGTGCCAGCAGCAGTACTACAACTAATGAAAAACTGTTTTTT.

The rearrangement uses TRBV4-3 and TRBJ1-1; D ambiguous. Germline lookup yields CDR1 LGHNA and CDR2 YSLEER. Between the trimmed V and J ends, which lost 1 base and 4 bases, there was a span of 13 bases. The CDR3 sequence is 15 residues long. The CDR3 loop reads CASSQVYSGSTEAFF. The CDR3 region has the DNA TGCGCCAGCAGCCAAGTTTACTCCGGTTCCACTGAAGCTTTCTTT.

The chain combines TRBV6-1 with TRBJ2-1; D unclear. Germline loops: CDR1 MNHNS, CDR2 SASEGT. The V gene lost 1 base and the J gene lost 7 bases, with 11 bases spanning the gap. CDR3 length: 14 amino acids. The CDR3 DNA follows: TGTGCCAGCAGTGAAGGACCTCTCAGGAATGAGCAGTTCTTC. It translates to CASSEGPLRNEQFF.

This chain connects TRBV11-2 to TRBJ2-5; 10 positions agree with TRBD2. Germline values: CDR1 SGHAT, CDR2 FQNNGV. The V and J ends lost 5 bases and 1 base, in that order; junction bases with no gene match: 4. The CDR3 is made up of 15 amino acids. Here the CDR3 reads CASSRRLAGQETQYF. The CDR3 bases are TGTGCCAGCAGCCGCCGACTAGCGGGCCAAGAGACCCAGTACTTC.

V is TRBV7-9 and J is TRBJ1-1, with no clear D. V was shortened by 5 bases and J by 10 bases, with 14 bases between the two germline ends. CDR1 SEHNR and CDR2 FQNEAQ come from the germline V gene (reference sequence). This CDR3 region has 12 residues. CDR3 region: CASSRAPGIAFF. In DNA, the CDR3 is TGTGCCAGCAGCCGGGCCCCGGGGATAGCTTTCTTT.

The gene calls are TRBV27 and TRBJ1-3; perhaps TRBD1 as D (6 bases). Germline V CDR1 and CDR2: MNHEY, SMNVEV (reference sequence). The CDR3 loop spans 15 amino acids. V was pared by 3 bases and J by 4 bases, with 13 bases between. CDR3 loop: CASSLRQARGNTIYF. The CDR3 DNA sequence: TGTGCCAGCAGTTTGCGACAGGCGAGGGGAAACACCATATATTTT.

The gene calls are TRBV10-3 and TRBJ1-2; TRBD1 matches at 8 bases. Germline V lookup: CDR1 ENHRY, CDR2 SYGVKD. This CDR3 region has 15 residues. Trimming took 3 bases from V and 3 from J; bases not matched to a gene: 6. Here the CDR3 DNA reads TGTGCCATCAGTGACCGGACAGGGCGAGACTATGGCTACACCTTC. Its protein is CAISDRTGRDYGYTF.

The chain couples TRBV10-2 to TRBJ1-4; 9 nucleotides match TRBD1. The V and J ends lost 8 bases and 10 bases, in that order; junction bases with no gene match: 8. This CDR3 region has 13 residues. Looked up from germline, CDR1 is WSHSY and CDR2 is SAAADI. The CDR3 protein is CASGGQGMGKLFF. CDR3 sequence (DNA): TGCGCCAGCGGGGGACAGGGAATGGGAAAACTGTTTTTT.

This clone was counted only a few times. The rearrangement links TRBV19 to TRBJ2-1, with 9 bases aligning to TRBD1. J lost 6 bases, V lost 6 bases, and 9 bases had no gene match. The CDR3 consists of 15 residues. Germline V gene data show CDR1 as LNHDA and CDR2 as SQIVND (reference sequence). The CDR3 nucleotides read TGTGCCAGTAGCCGTCCCGGGACAGGGTCCAATGAGCAGTTCTTC. Its protein product is CASSRPGTGSNEQFF.

The chain is built from TRBV6-2 or TRBV6-3 and TRBJ1-5; the match to TRBD1 covers 7 bases. This CDR3 has 17 amino acids. The germline V gene has CDR1 MNHEY and CDR2 SVGEGT. V shed 4 bases and J 6 bases; nucleotides not matched to a gene: 15. Here the CDR3 DNA reads TGTGCCAGCAGTTCCGACCGACAGGGAAGGGTCGGTCAGCCCCAGCATTTT. It codes for CASSSDRQGRVGQPQHF.

The J gene is TRBJ2-7, the V gene TRBV27, with D possibly matching TRBD2 (5 bases). The CDR3 totals 13 residues. CDR1 is MNHEY, CDR2 SMNVEV, per germline (reference sequence). Between the trimmed V and J ends, which lost 8 bases and 2 bases, there was a span of 13 bases. This chain's CDR3 is CASRFREAYEQYF. CDR3 coding DNA: TGTGCCAGCCGCTTCCGGGAAGCCTACGAGCAGTACTTC.